Below, one T cell receptor (beta chain) is given with its context. What it binds is unknown. The source of the sample is a study of cytomegalovirus exposure and HLA in healthy donors. General observations from the study: A later examination showed that TCR association rates differed by HLA locus, with DRB1 most and HLA-C fewest.

Primers for the PCR totalled 60 Vbeta and 13 Jbeta. The data were produced by immunoSEQ multiplex PCR, yet TCRdb's version contains in-frame clones alone and is incomplete. Seen here are roughly 100,000 clones, about 77% observed once, and the top ten hold under 13%. The length of the CDR3 is 16 residues. V lost 5 bases to trimming and J lost 0 bases; unmatched junction nucleotides: 9. Germline V lookup: CDR1 SQVTM, CDR2 ANQGSEA. The chain employs TRBV29-1 and TRBJ1-1, with TRBD1 identical over 10 bases. The origin of this receptor is a woman between 18 and 29 years old in good health and CMV-seropositive. Sequences were obtained from PBMCs. The CDR3: CSVRTGTGDLNTEAFF. CDR3 nucleotides: TGCAGCGTTCGCACCGGGACAGGGGATCTGAACACTGAAGCTTTCTTT. The variable domain in full, with the rest retrieved from reference TRBV29-1 and TRBJ1-1, is SAVISQKPSRDICQRGTSLTIQCQVDSQVTMMFWYRQQPGQSLTLIATANQGSEATYESGFVIDKFPISRPNLTFSTLTVSNMSPEDSSIYLCSVRTGTGDLNTEAFFGQGTRLTVV.